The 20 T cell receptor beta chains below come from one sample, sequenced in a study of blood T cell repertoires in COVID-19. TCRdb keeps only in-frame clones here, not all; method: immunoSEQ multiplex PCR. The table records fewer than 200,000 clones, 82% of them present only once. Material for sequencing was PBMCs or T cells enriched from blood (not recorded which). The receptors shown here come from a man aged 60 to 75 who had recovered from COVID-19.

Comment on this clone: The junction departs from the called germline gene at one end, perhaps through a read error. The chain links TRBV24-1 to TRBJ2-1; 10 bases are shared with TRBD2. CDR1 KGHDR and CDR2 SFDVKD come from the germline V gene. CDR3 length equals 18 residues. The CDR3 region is CATSDPSPSGRAYHEQFF. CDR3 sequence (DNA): TGTGCCACCAGTGACCCTTCTCCCAGCGGGAGGGCCTACCATGAGCAGTTCTTC.

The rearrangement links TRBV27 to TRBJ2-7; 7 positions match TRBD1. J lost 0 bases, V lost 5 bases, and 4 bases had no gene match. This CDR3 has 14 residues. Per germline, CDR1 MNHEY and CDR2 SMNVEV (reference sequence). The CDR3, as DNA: TGTGCCAGCAGTAGGGACAGTTTCTCCTACGAGCAGTACTTC. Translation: CASSRDSFSYEQYF.

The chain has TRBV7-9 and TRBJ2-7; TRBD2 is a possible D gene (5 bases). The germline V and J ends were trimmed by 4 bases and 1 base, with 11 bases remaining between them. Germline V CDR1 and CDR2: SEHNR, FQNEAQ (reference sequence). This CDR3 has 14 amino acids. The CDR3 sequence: CASSSGILSYEQYF. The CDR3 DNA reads TGTGCCAGCAGCTCCGGGATCCTATCCTACGAGCAGTACTTC.

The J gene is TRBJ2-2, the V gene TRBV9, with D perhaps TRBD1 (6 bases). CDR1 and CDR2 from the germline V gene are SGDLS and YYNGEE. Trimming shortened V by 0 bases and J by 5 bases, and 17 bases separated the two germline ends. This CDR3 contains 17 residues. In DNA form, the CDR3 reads TGTGCCAGCAGCGTAGGGCACAGGGCAGAACGTACCGGGGAGCTGTTTTTT. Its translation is CASSVGHRAERTGELFF.

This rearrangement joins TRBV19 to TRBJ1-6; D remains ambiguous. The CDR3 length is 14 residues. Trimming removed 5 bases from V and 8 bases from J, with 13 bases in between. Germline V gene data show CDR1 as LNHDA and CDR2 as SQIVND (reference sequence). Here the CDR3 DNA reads TGTGCCAGTAGTCCGCTCGGGCGGGATTCACCCCTCCACTTT. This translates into CASSPLGRDSPLHF.

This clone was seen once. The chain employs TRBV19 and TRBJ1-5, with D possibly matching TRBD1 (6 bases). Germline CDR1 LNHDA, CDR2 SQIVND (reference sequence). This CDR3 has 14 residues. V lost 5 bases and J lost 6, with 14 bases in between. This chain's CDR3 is CASSVSRDIQPQHF. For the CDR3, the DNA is TGTGCCAGTAGTGTCTCGAGGGACATTCAGCCCCAGCATTTT.

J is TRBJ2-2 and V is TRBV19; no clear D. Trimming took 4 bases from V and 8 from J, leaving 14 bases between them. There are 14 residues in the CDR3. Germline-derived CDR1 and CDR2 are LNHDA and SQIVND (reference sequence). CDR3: CASSTSQLRGELFF. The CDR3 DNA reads TGTGCCAGTAGTACGTCTCAATTGAGAGGGGAGCTGTTTTTT.

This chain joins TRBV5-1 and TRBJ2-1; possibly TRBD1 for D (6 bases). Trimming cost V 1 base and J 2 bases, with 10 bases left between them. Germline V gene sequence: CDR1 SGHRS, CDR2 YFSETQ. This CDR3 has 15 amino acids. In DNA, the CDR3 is TGCGCCAGCAGCTTGCCCACAGGGCCCTACAATGAGCAGTTCTTC. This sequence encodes CASSLPTGPYNEQFF.

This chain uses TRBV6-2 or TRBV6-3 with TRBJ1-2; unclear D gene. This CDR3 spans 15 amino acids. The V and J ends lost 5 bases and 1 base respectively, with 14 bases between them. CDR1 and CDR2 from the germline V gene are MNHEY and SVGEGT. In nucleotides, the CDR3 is TGTGCCAGCAGTGGTTCCTCTCTACTTAACTATGGCTACACCTTC. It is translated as CASSGSSLLNYGYTF.

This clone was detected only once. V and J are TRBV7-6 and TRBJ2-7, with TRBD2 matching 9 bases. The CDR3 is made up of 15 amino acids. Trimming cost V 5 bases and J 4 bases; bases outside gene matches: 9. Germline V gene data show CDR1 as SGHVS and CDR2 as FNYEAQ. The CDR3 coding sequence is TGTGCCAGCAGCCATGGGGGTAGCGGGAGTTACGAGCAGTACTTC. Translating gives CASSHGGSGSYEQYF.

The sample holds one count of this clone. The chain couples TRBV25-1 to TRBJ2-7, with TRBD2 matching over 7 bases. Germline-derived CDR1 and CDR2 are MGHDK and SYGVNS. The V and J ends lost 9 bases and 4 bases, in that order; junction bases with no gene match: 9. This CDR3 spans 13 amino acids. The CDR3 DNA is TGTGCCAGTTCTTGGGGGGGGACTTACGAGCAGTACTTC. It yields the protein CASSWGGTYEQYF.

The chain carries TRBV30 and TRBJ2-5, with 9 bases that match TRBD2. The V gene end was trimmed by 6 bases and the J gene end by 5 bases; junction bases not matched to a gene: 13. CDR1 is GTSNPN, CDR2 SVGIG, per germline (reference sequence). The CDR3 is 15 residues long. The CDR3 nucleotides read TGTGCCTGCCAGGGTGGGGCTAGCGGGGTGGAGACCCAGTACTTC. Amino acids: CACQGGASGVETQYF.

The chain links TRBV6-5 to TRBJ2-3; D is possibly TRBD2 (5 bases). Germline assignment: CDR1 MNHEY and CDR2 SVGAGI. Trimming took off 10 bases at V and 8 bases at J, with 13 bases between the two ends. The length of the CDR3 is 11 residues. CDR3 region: CAIGMPPTQYF. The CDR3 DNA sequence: TGTGCCATCGGGATGCCACCTACGCAGTATTTT.

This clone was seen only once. The CDR3 spells CASSELGSSGANVLTF. The DNA of the CDR3 is TGTGCCAGCAGTGAATTGGGCTCCTCTGGGGCCAACGTCCTGACTTTC. This rearrangement joins TRBV2 to TRBJ2-6; D ambiguous. This CDR3 is built from 16 residues. Trimming took 2 bases from V and 0 from J, leaving 8 bases between them. Germline V gene sequence: CDR1 SNHLY, CDR2 FYNNEI. The variable domain in full, completed from reference TRBV2 and TRBJ2-6, reads EPEVTQTPSHQVTQMGQEVILRCVPISNHLYFYWYRQILGQKVEFLVSFYNNEISEKSEIFDDQFSVERPDGSNFTLKIRSTKLEDSAMYFCASSELGSSGANVLTFGAGSRLTVL.

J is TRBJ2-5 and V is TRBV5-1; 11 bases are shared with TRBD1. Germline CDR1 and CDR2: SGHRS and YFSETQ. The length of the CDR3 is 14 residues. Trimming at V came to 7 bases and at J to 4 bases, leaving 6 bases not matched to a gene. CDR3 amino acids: CASARTGGTETQYF. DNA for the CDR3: TGCGCCAGCGCCAGGACAGGGGGCACAGAGACCCAGTACTTC.

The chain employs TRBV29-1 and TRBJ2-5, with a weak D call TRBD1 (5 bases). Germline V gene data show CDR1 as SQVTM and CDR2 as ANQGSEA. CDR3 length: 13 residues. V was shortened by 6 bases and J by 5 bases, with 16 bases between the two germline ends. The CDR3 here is CSVYPGPSETQYF. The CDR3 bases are TGCAGCGTCTACCCAGGGCCTTCGGAGACCCAGTACTTC. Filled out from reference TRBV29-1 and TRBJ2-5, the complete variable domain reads SAVISQKPSRDICQRGTSLTIQCQVDSQVTMMFWYRQQPGQSLTLIATANQGSEATYESGFVIDKFPISRPNLTFSTLTVSNMSPEDSSIYLCSVYPGPSETQYFGPGTRLLVL.

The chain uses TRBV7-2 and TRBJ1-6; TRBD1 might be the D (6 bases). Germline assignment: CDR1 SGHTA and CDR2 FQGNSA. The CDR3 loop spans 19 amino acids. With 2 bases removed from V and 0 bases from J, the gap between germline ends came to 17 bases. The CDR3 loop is CASSLNRGGLSSYNSPLHF. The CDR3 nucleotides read TGTGCCAGCAGCTTAAATCGGGGGGGGCTGAGCTCCTATAATTCACCCCTCCACTTT.

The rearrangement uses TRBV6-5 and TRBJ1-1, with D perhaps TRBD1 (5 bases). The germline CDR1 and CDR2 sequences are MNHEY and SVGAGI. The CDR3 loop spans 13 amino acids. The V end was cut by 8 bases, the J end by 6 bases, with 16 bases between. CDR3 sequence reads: CASGGIWESEAFF. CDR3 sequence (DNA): TGTGCCAGCGGGGGGATATGGGAGTCTGAAGCTTTCTTT.

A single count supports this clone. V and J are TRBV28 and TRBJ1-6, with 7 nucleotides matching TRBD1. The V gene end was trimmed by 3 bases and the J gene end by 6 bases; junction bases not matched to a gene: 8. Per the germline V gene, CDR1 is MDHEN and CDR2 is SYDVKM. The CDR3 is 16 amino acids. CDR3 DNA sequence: TGTGCCAGCAGTTTTTCGGACAGGCAGCCTAATTCACCCCTCCACTTT. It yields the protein CASSFSDRQPNSPLHF. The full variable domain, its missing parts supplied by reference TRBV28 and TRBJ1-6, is DVKVTQSSRYLVKRTGEKVFLECVQDMDHENMFWYRQDPGLGLRLIYFSYDVKMKEKGDIPEGYSVSREKKERFSLILESASTNQTSMYLCASSFSDRQPNSPLHFGNGTRLTVT.

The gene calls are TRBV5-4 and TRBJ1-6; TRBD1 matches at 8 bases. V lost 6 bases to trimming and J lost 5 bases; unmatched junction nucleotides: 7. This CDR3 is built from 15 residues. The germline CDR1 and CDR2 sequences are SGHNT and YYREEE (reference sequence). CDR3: CASKYSQGDNSPLHF. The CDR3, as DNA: TGTGCCAGCAAATACTCACAGGGGGATAATTCACCCCTCCACTTT.